This T cell receptor beta chain was sequenced for a study of T cells after yellow fever vaccination. The TCR cDNA carried a universal primer site and UMIs from 5'RACE template switching. TCRdb re-called the 5' RACE reads with MiXCR, one entry per CDR3 protein. The sample consists of over 45,000 distinct CDR3 sequences, approximately 7.7% of them appearing once. This receptor was identified in a man between 18 and 35 years old who received the YFV17D yellow fever vaccine. The starting material was CD8+ T cells sorted from PBMCs, obtained on the day of the first yellow fever vaccination.

CDR3 sequence (DNA): TGTGCCAGCAGTGACCGTGCAGCTAGCACAGATACGCAGTATTTT. Residues: CASSDRAASTDTQYF. The chain links TRBV6-4 to TRBJ2-3; D gene uncertain. Germline V gives CDR1 MRHNA, CDR2 SNTAGT. Trimming removed 2 bases from V and 0 bases from J, with 9 bases in between. The CDR3 has 15 amino acids.